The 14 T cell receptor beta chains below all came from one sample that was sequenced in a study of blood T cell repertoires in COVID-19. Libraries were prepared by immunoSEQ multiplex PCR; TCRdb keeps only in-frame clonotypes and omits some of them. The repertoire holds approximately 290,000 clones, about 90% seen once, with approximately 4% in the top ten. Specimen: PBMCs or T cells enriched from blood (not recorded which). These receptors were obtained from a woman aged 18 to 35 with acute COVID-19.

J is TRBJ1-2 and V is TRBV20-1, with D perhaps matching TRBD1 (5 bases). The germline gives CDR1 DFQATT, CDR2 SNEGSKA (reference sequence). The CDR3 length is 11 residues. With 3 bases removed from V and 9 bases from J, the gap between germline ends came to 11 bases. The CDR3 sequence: CSARGRESYTF. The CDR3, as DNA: TGCAGTGCTAGGGGGCGGGAGAGCTACACCTTC.

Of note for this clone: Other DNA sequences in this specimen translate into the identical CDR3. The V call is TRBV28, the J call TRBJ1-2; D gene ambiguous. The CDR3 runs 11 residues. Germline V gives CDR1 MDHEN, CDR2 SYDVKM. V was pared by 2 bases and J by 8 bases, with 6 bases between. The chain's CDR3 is CASSLRGGYTF. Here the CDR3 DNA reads TGTGCCAGCAGTTTACGCGGCGGCTACACCTTC.

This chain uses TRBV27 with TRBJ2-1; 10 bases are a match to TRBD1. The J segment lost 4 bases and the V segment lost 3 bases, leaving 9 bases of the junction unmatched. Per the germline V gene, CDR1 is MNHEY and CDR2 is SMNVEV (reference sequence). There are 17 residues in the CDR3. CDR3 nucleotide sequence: TGTGCCAGCAGTTTTTTAATCCGGGACAGGGGATACAATGAGCAGTTCTTC. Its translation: CASSFLIRDRGYNEQFF.

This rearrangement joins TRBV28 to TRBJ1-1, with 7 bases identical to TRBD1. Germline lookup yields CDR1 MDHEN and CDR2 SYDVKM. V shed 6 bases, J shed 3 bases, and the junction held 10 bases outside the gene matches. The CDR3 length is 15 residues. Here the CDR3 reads CASSLTGVGDTEAFF. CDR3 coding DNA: TGTGCCAGCAGCCTTACAGGGGTCGGGGACACTGAAGCTTTCTTT.

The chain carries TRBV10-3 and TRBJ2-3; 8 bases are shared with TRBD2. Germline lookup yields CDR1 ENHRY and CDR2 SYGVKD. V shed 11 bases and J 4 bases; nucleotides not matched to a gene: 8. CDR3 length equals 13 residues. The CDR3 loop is CAVTGGRADTQYF. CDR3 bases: TGTGCCGTCACGGGAGGGCGGGCAGATACGCAGTATTTT.

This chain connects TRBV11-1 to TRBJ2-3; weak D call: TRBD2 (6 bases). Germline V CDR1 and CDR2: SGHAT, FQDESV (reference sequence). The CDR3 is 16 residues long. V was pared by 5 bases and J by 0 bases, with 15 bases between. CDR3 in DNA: TGTGCCAGCAGCAGTGCGGTAGCGGCTAGCACAGATACGCAGTATTTT. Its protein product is CASSSAVAASTDTQYF.

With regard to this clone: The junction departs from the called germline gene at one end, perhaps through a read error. CDR3 in DNA: TGTGCTAGCAGCTTATCAGGCCCGAACACCGGGGAGCTGTTTTTT. Translation gives CASSLSGPNTGELFF. The V gene is TRBV7-7, the J gene TRBJ2-2; D remains ambiguous. The CDR3 consists of 15 residues. In germline, CDR1 is SSHAT, CDR2 FNYEAQ (reference sequence).

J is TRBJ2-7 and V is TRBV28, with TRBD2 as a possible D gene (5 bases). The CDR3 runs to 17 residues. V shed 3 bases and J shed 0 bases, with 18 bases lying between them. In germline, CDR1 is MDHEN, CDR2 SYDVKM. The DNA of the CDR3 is TGTGCCAGCAGTTTGTCAAGAGCCAGGACTTTCTCCTACGAGCAGTACTTC. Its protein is CASSLSRARTFSYEQYF.

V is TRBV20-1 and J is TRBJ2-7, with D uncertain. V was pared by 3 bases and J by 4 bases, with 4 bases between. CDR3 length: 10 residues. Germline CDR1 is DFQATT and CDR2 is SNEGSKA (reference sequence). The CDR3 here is CSASTYEQYF. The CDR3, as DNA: TGCAGTGCTAGCACTTACGAGCAGTACTTC.

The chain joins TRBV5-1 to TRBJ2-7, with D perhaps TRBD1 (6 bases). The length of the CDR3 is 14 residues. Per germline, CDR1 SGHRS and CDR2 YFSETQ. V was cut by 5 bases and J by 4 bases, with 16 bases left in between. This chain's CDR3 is CASSPGTNPYEQYF. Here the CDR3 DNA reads TGCGCCAGCAGTCCCGGGACAAACCCTTACGAGCAGTACTTC.

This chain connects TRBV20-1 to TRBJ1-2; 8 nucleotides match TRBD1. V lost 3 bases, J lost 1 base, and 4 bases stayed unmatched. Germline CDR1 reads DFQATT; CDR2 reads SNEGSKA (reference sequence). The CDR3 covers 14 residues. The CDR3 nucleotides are TGCAGTGCTAGTCAGGGACAGGTTAACTATGGCTACACCTTC. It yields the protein CSASQGQVNYGYTF.

CDR3 sequence (DNA): TGTGCCAGCAGTCAAGGGACAGGTAGTGGCTATGGCTACACCTTC. Protein sequence: CASSQGTGSGYGYTF. This chain joins TRBV28 and TRBJ1-2; 8 bases align to TRBD1. V was clipped by 5 bases and J by 4 bases; unmatched bases: 9. Per the germline V gene, CDR1 is MDHEN and CDR2 is SYDVKM. The CDR3 has 15 amino acids.

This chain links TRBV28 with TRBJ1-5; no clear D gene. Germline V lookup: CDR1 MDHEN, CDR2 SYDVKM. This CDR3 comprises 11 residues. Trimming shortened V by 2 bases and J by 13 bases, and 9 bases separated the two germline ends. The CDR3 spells CASSLRHHQHF. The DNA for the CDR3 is TGTGCCAGCAGTTTAAGACACCATCAGCATTTT.

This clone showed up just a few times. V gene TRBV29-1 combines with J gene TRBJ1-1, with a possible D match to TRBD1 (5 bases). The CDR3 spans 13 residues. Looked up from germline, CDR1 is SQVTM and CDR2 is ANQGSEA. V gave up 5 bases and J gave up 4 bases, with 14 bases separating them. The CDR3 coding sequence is TGCAGCGTTCCCAGGGCCCTCGTCACTGAAGCTTTCTTT. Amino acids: CSVPRALVTEAFF.